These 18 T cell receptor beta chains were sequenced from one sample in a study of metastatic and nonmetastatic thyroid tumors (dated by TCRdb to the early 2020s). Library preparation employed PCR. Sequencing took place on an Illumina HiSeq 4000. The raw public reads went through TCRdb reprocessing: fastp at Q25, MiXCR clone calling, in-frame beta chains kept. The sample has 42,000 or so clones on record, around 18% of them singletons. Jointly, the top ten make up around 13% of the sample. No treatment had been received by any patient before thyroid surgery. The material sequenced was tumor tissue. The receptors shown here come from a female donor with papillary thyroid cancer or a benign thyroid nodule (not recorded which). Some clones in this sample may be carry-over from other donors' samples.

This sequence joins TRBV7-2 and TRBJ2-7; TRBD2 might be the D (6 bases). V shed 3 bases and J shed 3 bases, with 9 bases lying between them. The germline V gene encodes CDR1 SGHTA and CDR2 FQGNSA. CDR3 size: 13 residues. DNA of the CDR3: TGTGCCAGCAGCTTGGGACTTTACTACGAGCAGTACTTC. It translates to CASSLGLYYEQYF.

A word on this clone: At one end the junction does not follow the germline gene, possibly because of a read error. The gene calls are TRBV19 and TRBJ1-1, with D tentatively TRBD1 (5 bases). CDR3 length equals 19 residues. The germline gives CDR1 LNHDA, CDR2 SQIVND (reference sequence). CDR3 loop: CASIKNSLWGVKSNTEASF. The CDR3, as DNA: TGTGCCAGTATTAAAAACTCACTTTGGGGGGTCAAGTCGAACACTGAAGCTTCCTTT.

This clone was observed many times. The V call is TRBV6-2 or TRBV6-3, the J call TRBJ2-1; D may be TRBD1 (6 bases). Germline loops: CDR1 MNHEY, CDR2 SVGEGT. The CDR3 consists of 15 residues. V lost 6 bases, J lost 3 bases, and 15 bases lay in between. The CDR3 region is CASSPLDRGYNEQFF. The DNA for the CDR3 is TGTGCCAGCAGCCCCCTGGACAGAGGCTACAATGAGCAGTTCTTC.

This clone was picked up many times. CDR3 amino acids: CASSRQVRRYAFF. DNA of the CDR3: TGTGCCAGCAGTAGACAGGTTCGGAGGTATGCTTTCTTT. V is TRBV11-2 and J is TRBJ1-1; TRBD1 is a possible D gene (6 bases). Per germline, CDR1 SGHAT and CDR2 FQNNGV. Between the trimmed V and J ends, which lost 6 bases and 11 bases, there was a span of 19 bases. This CDR3 is 13 amino acids long.

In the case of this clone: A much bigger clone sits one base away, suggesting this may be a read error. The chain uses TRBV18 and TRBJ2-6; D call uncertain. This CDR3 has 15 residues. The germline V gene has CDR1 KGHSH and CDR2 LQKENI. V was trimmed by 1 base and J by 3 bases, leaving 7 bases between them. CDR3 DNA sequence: TGTGCCAGCTCACCACGAGGAGTTGGGGCCAACGTCCTGACTTTC. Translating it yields CASSPRGVGANVLTF.

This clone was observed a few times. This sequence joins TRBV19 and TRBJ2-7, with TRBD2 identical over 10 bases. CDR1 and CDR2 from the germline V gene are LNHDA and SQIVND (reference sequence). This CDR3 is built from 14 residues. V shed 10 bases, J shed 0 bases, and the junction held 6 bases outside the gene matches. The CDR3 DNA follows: TGTGCCACCAGAAGCGGGGGGGGCTCCTACGAGCAGTACTTC. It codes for CATRSGGGSYEQYF.

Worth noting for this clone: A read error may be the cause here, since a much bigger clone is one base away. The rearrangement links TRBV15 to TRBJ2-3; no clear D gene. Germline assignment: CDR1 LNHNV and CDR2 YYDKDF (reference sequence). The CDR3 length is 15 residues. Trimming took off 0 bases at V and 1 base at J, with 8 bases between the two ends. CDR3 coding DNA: TGTGCCACCAGCAGAGAGCTCATAGGCACAGATACGCAGTATTTT. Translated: CATSRELIGTDTQYF.

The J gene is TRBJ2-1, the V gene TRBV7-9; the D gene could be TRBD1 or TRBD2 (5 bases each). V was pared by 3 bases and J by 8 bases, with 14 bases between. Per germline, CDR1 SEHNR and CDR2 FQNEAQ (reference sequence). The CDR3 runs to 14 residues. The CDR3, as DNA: TGTGCCAGCAGCTTGCACGAGGGGTCGCATGAGCAGTTCTTC. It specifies CASSLHEGSHEQFF.

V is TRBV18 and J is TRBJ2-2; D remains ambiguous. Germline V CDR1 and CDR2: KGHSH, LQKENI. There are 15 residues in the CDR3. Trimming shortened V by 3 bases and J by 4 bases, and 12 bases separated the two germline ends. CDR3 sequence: CASSPKGPGTGELFF. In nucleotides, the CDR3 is TGTGCCAGCTCACCGAAGGGCCCGGGCACCGGGGAGCTGTTTTTT.

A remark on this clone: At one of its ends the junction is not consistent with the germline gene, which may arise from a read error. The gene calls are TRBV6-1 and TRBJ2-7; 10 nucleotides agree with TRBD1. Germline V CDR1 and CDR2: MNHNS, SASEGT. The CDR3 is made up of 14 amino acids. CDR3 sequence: CASSLDRGHIEHYF. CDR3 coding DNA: TGTGCCAGCAGCCTAGACAGGGGGCATATCGAGCATTACTTC.

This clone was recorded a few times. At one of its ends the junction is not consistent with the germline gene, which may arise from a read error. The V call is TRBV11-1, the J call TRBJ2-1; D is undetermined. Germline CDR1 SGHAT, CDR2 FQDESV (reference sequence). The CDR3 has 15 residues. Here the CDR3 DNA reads TGTGCCAGAAGCTCGGCACTAAGCTCCTACAATGAGAAGTTCTTC. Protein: CARSSALSSYNEKFF.

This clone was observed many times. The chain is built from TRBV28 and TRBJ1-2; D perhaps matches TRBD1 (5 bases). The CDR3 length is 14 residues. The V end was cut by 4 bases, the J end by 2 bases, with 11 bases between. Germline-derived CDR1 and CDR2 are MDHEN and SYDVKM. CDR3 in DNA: TGTGCCAGCAGTTCCGGACAAGGCAACTATGGCTACACCTTC. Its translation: CASSSGQGNYGYTF.

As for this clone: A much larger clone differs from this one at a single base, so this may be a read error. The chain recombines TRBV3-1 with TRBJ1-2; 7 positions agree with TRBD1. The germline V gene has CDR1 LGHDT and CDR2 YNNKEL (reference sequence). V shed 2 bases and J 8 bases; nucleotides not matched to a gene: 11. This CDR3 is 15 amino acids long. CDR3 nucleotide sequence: TGTGCCAGCAGCCAAATCGGGAAGGGGGCTAAGGGCTACACCTTC. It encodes CASSQIGKGAKGYTF.

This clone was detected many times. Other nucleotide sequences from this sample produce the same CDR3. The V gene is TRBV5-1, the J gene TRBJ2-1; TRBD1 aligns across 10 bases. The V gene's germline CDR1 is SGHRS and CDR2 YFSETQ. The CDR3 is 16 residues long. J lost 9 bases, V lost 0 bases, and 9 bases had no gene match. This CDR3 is CASSLGQGAQFGEQFF. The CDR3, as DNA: TGCGCCAGCAGCTTGGGACAGGGGGCTCAGTTTGGTGAGCAGTTCTTC.

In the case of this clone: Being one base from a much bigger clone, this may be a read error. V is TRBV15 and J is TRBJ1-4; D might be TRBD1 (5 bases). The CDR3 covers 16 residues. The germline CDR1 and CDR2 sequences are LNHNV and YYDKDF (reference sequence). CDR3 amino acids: CVTSRASQGWGEKLFF. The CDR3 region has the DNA TGTGTCACCAGCAGAGCGAGCCAGGGTTGGGGTGAAAAACTGTTTTTT.

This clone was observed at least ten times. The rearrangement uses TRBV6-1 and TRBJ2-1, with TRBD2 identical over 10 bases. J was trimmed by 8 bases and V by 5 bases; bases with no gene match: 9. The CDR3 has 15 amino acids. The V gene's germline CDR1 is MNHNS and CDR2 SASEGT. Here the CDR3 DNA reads TGTGCCAGCAGTCCATCGAGCGGGGGGGCCGATGAGCAGTTCTTC. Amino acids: CASSPSSGGADEQFF.

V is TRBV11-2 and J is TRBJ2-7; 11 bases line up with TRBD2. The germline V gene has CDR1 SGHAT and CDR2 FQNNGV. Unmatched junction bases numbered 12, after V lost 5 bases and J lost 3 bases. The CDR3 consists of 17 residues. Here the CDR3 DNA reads TGTGCCAGCAGCCTACCAACGACTAGCGGGATAAGCTACGAGCAGTACTTC. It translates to CASSLPTTSGISYEQYF.

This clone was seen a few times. This CDR3 is CASSYVGSSPLHF. For the CDR3, the DNA is TGTGCCAGCAGTTACGTTGGTTCTTCACCCCTCCACTTT. The chain carries TRBV6-5 and TRBJ1-6; D call uncertain. Trimming took 2 bases from V and 9 from J, leaving 8 bases between them. Germline V gene lookup returns CDR1 MNHEY and CDR2 SVGAGI. This CDR3 has 13 residues.